These 31 T cell receptor beta chains were all obtained from the same sample, sequenced in a study of early T cells in non-severe SARS-CoV-2 infection. TCRdb used MiXCR to reprocess the 5' RACE reads, holding one entry per CDR3 protein. The sample includes around 55,000 distinct CDR3 sequences, about 16% seen only once; the top ten take less than 12%. Sequencing was performed on whole blood, taken at baseline. These receptors originate from an adult who was a healthcare worker with PCR-confirmed SARS-CoV-2 infection or an uninfected control (not recorded which).

This clonotype was picked up many times. The rearrangement links TRBV20-1 to TRBJ2-3; D is unresolved. The germline gives CDR1 DFQATT, CDR2 SNEGSKA (reference sequence). This CDR3 has 14 residues. The CDR3 loop reads CSPRGERTVGTQYF. As DNA, the CDR3 is TGCAGCCCCCGCGGAGAGCGAACGGTGGGGACGCAGTATTTT.

This clonotype was found many times. J is TRBJ1-1 and V is TRBV30; no reliable D call. Trimming pared 0 bases from V and 0 bases from J, leaving 8 bases between. The CDR3 contains 14 residues. Germline CDR1 and CDR2: GTSNPN and SVGIG (reference sequence). The CDR3 here is CAWSVMQVNTEAFF. The CDR3 coding sequence is TGTGCCTGGAGTGTAATGCAGGTGAACACTGAAGCTTTCTTT. Based on the CDR3 plus reference TRBV30 and TRBJ1-1, the full variable domain is SQTIHQWPATLVQPVGSPLSLECTVEGTSNPNLYWYRQAAGRGLQLLFYSVGIGQISSEVPQNLSASRPQDRQFILSSKKLLLSDSGFYLCAWSVMQVNTEAFFGQGTRLTVV.

This clonotype was seen a handful of times. The rearrangement joins TRBV11-2 to TRBJ2-5; a possible D gene is TRBD2 (6 bases). Trimming took 10 bases from V and 6 from J, leaving 21 bases between them. Per the germline V gene, CDR1 is SGHAT and CDR2 is FQNNGV. The CDR3 covers 14 residues. The CDR3, as DNA: TGTGCCACCCGGGTTGGCGGGGACGGGAAGACCCAGTACTTC. Protein sequence: CATRVGGDGKTQYF.

This clonotype has a handful of counts. The chain recombines TRBV5-1 with TRBJ2-5, with 10 bases lining up with TRBD1. The CDR3 spans 14 residues. Germline V gene data show CDR1 as SGHRS and CDR2 as YFSETQ. V gave up 4 bases and J gave up 5 bases; unmatched junction bases: 5. As DNA, the CDR3 is TGCGCCAGCAGCCCAGGGACAGGGGACGAGACCCAGTACTTC. Protein: CASSPGTGDETQYF.

This chain connects TRBV7-2 to TRBJ2-4; D gene ambiguous. The CDR3 covers 11 residues. The ends were cut back, 4 bases at V and 6 bases at J, with 4 bases in the middle. The germline gives CDR1 SGHTA, CDR2 FQGNSA. In DNA form, the CDR3 reads TGTGCCAGCAGCTCCATAAACATTCAGTACTTC. Translation: CASSSINIQYF.

V is TRBV10-1 and J is TRBJ2-2; D possibly corresponds to TRBD1 (6 bases). The CDR3 covers 14 residues. Trimming pared 2 bases from V and 5 bases from J, leaving 9 bases between. Per the germline V gene, CDR1 is WNHNN and CDR2 is SYGVQD (reference sequence). Here the CDR3 reads CASSETGQTGELFF. The CDR3 nucleotides are TGCGCCAGCAGTGAGACAGGACAGACCGGGGAGCTGTTTTTT.

This clonotype showed up just a few times. The chain combines TRBV5-1 with TRBJ2-5; no definite D call. From germline, CDR1 is SGHRS and CDR2 YFSETQ. Deletions cut 2 bases from V and 3 bases from J, with 2 bases between. The CDR3 runs 11 residues. This CDR3 is CASSFEETQYF. The CDR3 coding sequence is TGCGCCAGCAGCTTCGAAGAGACCCAGTACTTC.

The chain links TRBV24-1 to TRBJ2-4, with D maybe TRBD1 (6 bases). Trimming took off 8 bases at V and 3 bases at J, with 19 bases between the two ends. From germline, CDR1 is KGHDR and CDR2 SFDVKD. The CDR3 has 16 amino acids. As DNA, the CDR3 is TGTGCCACCATCGGGAACTACCAACAGGGCAAAAACATTCAGTACTTC. Translation gives CATIGNYQQGKNIQYF.

This rearrangement joins TRBV3-1 to TRBJ2-2; D gene ambiguous. This CDR3 is 14 amino acids long. CDR1 is LGHDT and CDR2 is YNNKEL in the germline V gene (reference sequence). V was clipped by 4 bases and J by 13 bases, with 19 bases between them. DNA of the CDR3: TGTGCCAGCAGCCTCCCTAAGGGTGGAACTGGGCTGTTTTTT. It is translated as CASSLPKGGTGLFF.

This clonotype was seen a few times. The chain links TRBV6-5 to TRBJ2-1; D gene uncertain. V lost 8 bases, J lost 5 bases, and 13 bases lay in between. The CDR3 totals 13 residues. Germline V CDR1 and CDR2: MNHEY, SVGAGI. CDR3 sequence: CASRGSINNEQFF. The CDR3 DNA reads TGTGCCAGCCGCGGCTCAATAAACAATGAGCAGTTCTTC.

This clonotype was detected a few times. The rearrangement links TRBV7-9 to TRBJ2-7; D gene ambiguous. From germline, CDR1 is SEHNR and CDR2 FQNEAQ (reference sequence). The ends were cut back, 5 bases at V and 2 bases at J, with 16 bases in the middle. The CDR3 length is 15 residues. DNA of the CDR3: TGTGCCAGCAGCCGCCCTGGGATCCCGGCCTACGAGCAGTACTTC. This codes for CASSRPGIPAYEQYF.

Ten or more counts support this clonotype. In DNA, the CDR3 is TGTGCCAGCAGCACTATACAGGGAGACTATGGCTACACCTTC. Translating gives CASSTIQGDYGYTF. The chain combines TRBV7-8 with TRBJ1-2; D possibly corresponds to TRBD1 (6 bases). Germline CDR1 and CDR2: SGHVS and FQNEAQ. Between the trimmed V and J ends, which lost 5 bases and 3 bases, there was a span of 13 bases. The CDR3 totals 14 residues.

The rearrangement joins TRBV9 to TRBJ2-7, with D perhaps matching TRBD1 or TRBD2 (5 bases each). The length of the CDR3 is 16 residues. V was shortened by 5 bases and J by 7 bases, with 25 bases between the two germline ends. Germline V gene data show CDR1 as SGDLS and CDR2 as YYNGEE. The CDR3 spells CASSTRSTVLPGEQYF. The CDR3 coding sequence is TGTGCCAGCAGTACAAGATCGACAGTCCTCCCGGGGGAGCAGTACTTC. Using reference TRBV9 and TRBJ2-7 for the parts outside the CDR3, the full variable domain is DSGVTQTPKHLITATGQRVTLRCSPRSGDLSVYWYQQSLDQGLQFLIQYYNGEERAKGNILERFSAQQFPDLHSELNLSSLELGDSALYFCASSTRSTVLPGEQYFGPGTRLTVT.

Notes on this clonotype: One base away lies a much larger clone, so this may be a sequencing read error. The V gene is TRBV7-8, the J gene TRBJ2-7; D uncertain. Deletions cut 4 bases from V and 4 bases from J, with 17 bases between. The germline gives CDR1 SGHVS, CDR2 FQNEAQ. The length of the CDR3 is 15 residues. CDR3 sequence: CASSSVLAAGYEQYF. CDR3 bases: TGTGCCAGCAGCTCAGTCTTGGCAGCCGGATACGAGCAGTACTTC.

This clonotype was counted between two and nine times. The chain combines TRBV6-6 with TRBJ2-3; tentative D call: TRBD2 (6 bases). Per the germline V gene, CDR1 is MNHNY and CDR2 is SVGAGI (reference sequence). Trimming cost V 5 bases and J 6 bases, with 15 bases left between them. The CDR3 covers 14 residues. The CDR3 reads CASSPRGSMDTQYF. DNA of the CDR3: TGTGCCAGCAGTCCACGGGGGAGCATGGATACGCAGTATTTT.

V and J are TRBV12-5 and TRBJ2-7; possibly TRBD1 for D (6 bases). V dropped 2 bases and J dropped 5 bases, with 10 bases sitting between them. The V gene's germline CDR1 is LGHNT and CDR2 FRNRAP. The length of the CDR3 is 13 residues. CDR3 sequence: CASGLRGTDEQYF. CDR3 bases: TGTGCTAGTGGTTTGAGGGGGACCGACGAGCAGTACTTC.

This chain joins TRBV20-1 and TRBJ2-7; TRBD1 agrees at 7 bases. This CDR3 is 13 amino acids long. The V gene's germline CDR1 is DFQATT and CDR2 SNEGSKA (reference sequence). V shed 5 bases and J 2 bases; nucleotides not matched to a gene: 6. For the CDR3, the DNA is TGCAGTGCTCAACAGGGGCTCCCCTACGAGCAGTACTTC. Protein sequence: CSAQQGLPYEQYF.

This clonotype was recorded a few times. V and J are TRBV6-6 and TRBJ1-6; 8 nucleotides line up with TRBD1. This CDR3 region has 17 residues. Germline V CDR1 and CDR2: MNHNY, SVGAGI (reference sequence). V trimming: 6 bases; J trimming: 5 bases; junction bases outside the gene matches: 12. In DNA, the CDR3 is TGTGCCAGCAGCTCCAGCAGGGGGCAGACCAATAATTCACCCCTCCACTTT. This translates into CASSSSRGQTNNSPLHF.

This clonotype has a handful of counts. The rearrangement links TRBV7-6 to TRBJ1-1, with D unresolved. With 3 bases removed from V and 0 bases from J, the gap between germline ends came to 11 bases. The CDR3 runs to 15 residues. The germline V gene has CDR1 SGHVS and CDR2 FNYEAQ. CDR3 residues: CASSLESLLNTEAFF. CDR3 nucleotides: TGTGCCAGCAGCTTGGAGTCCCTGCTGAACACTGAAGCTTTCTTT.

The sample holds a few counts of this clonotype. This rearrangement joins TRBV5-1 to TRBJ2-7; D unresolved. The CDR3 covers 14 residues. Germline lookup yields CDR1 SGHRS and CDR2 YFSETQ. V shed 0 bases and J shed 4 bases, with 11 bases lying between them. The CDR3, as DNA: TGCGCCAGCAGCTTGGTAGTTGGGCAATACGAGCAGTACTTC. Its translation is CASSLVVGQYEQYF.

In its sample, this clonotype was seen a few times. The J gene is TRBJ2-3, the V gene TRBV11-3, with D maybe TRBD2 (5 bases). Germline V gene data show CDR1 as SGHNT and CDR2 as YENEEA. This CDR3 has 16 amino acids. V lost 5 bases and J lost 0, with 15 bases in between. The CDR3 DNA sequence: TGTGCCAGCAGCCCCCGGGGTGGCGCAAGCACAGATACGCAGTATTTT. Translating gives CASSPRGGASTDTQYF.

The V call is TRBV20-1, the J call TRBJ1-2, with 7 bases that match TRBD1. Germline V gives CDR1 DFQATT, CDR2 SNEGSKA (reference sequence). CDR3 length: 11 residues. Germline trimming cut 6 bases from V and 4 bases from J; bases unmatched to any gene: 2. This CDR3 reads CSARQGYGYTF. DNA for the CDR3: TGCAGTGCCAGACAGGGCTATGGCTACACCTTC.

This clonotype was seen at least ten times. The V gene is TRBV27, the J gene TRBJ1-6, with D perhaps TRBD1 (5 bases). The length of the CDR3 is 16 residues. Germline lookup yields CDR1 MNHEY and CDR2 SMNVEV (reference sequence). Trimming cost V 0 bases and J 6 bases, with 12 bases left between them. The CDR3 nucleotides read TGTGCCAGCAGTTTATCGGTCGGGGACTCTAATTCACCCCTCCACTTT. This translates into CASSLSVGDSNSPLHF.

The V and J genes are TRBV2 and TRBJ2-5; TRBD2 matches 11 bases. Germline V gives CDR1 SNHLY, CDR2 FYNNEI. The CDR3 is 16 residues long. V lost 2 bases to trimming and J lost 4 bases; unmatched junction nucleotides: 6. The CDR3 DNA is TGTGCCAGCAGTGAAACTAGCGGGAGTCGGGGAGAGACCCAGTACTTC. Amino acids: CASSETSGSRGETQYF.

In nucleotides, the CDR3 is TGCGCCAGCAGCTTGGAACCCCGCAGCTCCTACGAGCAGTACTTC. This gives the protein CASSLEPRSSYEQYF. The chain links TRBV5-1 to TRBJ2-7; D gene ambiguous. Trimming took 0 bases from V and 0 from J, leaving 10 bases between them. CDR1 and CDR2 from the germline V gene are SGHRS and YFSETQ. This CDR3 has 15 residues.

V gene TRBV2 combines with J gene TRBJ1-5, with D possibly TRBD1 on 5 matching bases. Germline CDR1 is SNHLY and CDR2 is FYNNEI. The germline V and J ends were trimmed by 3 bases and 4 bases, with 7 bases remaining between them. The CDR3 is 13 residues long. CDR3 coding DNA: TGTGCCAGCAGTGATACAGGAAATCAGCCCCAGCATTTT. Residues: CASSDTGNQPQHF.

The rearrangement links TRBV3-1 to TRBJ2-5; D gene uncertain. V lost 3 bases, J lost 0 bases, and 14 bases lay in between. CDR1 is LGHDT and CDR2 is YNNKEL in the germline V gene (reference sequence). The CDR3 totals 16 residues. The CDR3 sequence: CASSQESAAYQETQYF. CDR3 sequence (DNA): TGTGCCAGCAGCCAGGAAAGTGCAGCGTACCAAGAGACCCAGTACTTC.

This clonotype turned up a few times. The rearrangement uses TRBV12-5 and TRBJ2-2; 9 nucleotides align to TRBD2. With 0 bases clipped from V and 5 bases from J, the junction kept 4 bases outside the gene matches. The CDR3 has 16 amino acids. Looked up from germline, CDR1 is LGHNT and CDR2 is FRNRAP. The CDR3 region is CASGLVRLAGTGELFF. The CDR3 region has the DNA TGTGCTAGTGGTTTGGTGAGGCTAGCGGGAACCGGGGAGCTGTTTTTT.

This clonotype has at least ten counts. This chain joins TRBV24-1 and TRBJ2-1; a possible D gene is TRBD2 (6 bases). V was cut by 4 bases and J by 9 bases, with 18 bases left in between. Germline lookup yields CDR1 KGHDR and CDR2 SFDVKD. The length of the CDR3 is 15 residues. The CDR3 region has the DNA TGTGCCACCAGTGACCCCGGAGGGCCATCCGGTGAGCAGTTCTTC. It is translated as CATSDPGGPSGEQFF.

J is TRBJ2-2 and V is TRBV12-3 or TRBV12-4; D might be TRBD2 (6 bases). The CDR3 is 15 amino acids. Trimming pared 6 bases from V and 5 bases from J, leaving 16 bases between. The CDR3: CASRAGLLATGELFF. The CDR3 region has the DNA TGTGCCAGCAGGGCCGGTTTACTAGCTACCGGGGAGCTGTTTTTT.

The chain combines TRBV3-1 with TRBJ1-1; no clear D. The CDR3 sequence is 13 residues long. Trimming removed 0 bases from V and 6 bases from J, with 8 bases in between. CDR1 and CDR2 from the germline V gene are LGHDT and YNNKEL (reference sequence). The CDR3 DNA reads TGTGCCAGCAGCCAAGAACGAGGCTCTGAAGCTTTCTTT. This encodes CASSQERGSEAFF.